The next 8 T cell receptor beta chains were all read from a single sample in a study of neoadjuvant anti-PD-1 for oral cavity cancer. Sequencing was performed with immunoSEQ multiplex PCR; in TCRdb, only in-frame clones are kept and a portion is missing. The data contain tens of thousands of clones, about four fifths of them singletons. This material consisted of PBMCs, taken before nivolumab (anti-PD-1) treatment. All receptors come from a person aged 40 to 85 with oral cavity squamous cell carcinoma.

The CDR3 protein is CASSAGRGQGSLGYTF. CDR3 nucleotides: TGTGCCAGCAGCGCTGGACGGGGACAGGGTTCCCTAGGCTACACCTTC. The rearrangement joins TRBV11-3 to TRBJ1-2; 9 bases match TRBD1. V shed 5 bases, J shed 8 bases, and the junction held 15 bases outside the gene matches. The CDR3 spans 16 residues. Germline CDR1 reads SGHNT; CDR2 reads YENEEA.

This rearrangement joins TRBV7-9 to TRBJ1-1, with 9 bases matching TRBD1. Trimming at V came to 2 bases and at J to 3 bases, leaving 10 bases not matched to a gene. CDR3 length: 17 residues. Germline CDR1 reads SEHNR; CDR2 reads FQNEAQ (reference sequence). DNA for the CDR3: TGTGCCAGCAGCTTACCCGGGACAGGGAGGAAGCACACTGAAGCTTTCTTT. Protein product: CASSLPGTGRKHTEAFF.

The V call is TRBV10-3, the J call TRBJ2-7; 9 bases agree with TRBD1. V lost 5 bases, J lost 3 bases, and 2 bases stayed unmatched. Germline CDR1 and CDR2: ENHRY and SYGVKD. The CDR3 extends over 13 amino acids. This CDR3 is CAISLDRGYEQYF. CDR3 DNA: TGTGCCATCAGTTTGGACAGGGGCTACGAGCAGTACTTC.

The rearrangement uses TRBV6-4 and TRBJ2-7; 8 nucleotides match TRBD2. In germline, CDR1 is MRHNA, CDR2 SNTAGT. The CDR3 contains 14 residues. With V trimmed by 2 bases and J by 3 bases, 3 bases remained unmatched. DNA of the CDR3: TGTGCCAGCAGTGACAAGCGGGAGATCTACGAGCAGTACTTC. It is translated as CASSDKREIYEQYF.

The CDR3 loop reads CAWSVWSGGYTF. The CDR3 DNA follows: TGTGCCTGGAGTGTGTGGTCGGGAGGCTACACCTTC. The chain employs TRBV30 and TRBJ1-2; D remains unclear. CDR1 is GTSNPN, CDR2 SVGIG, per germline (reference sequence). CDR3 length: 12 residues. V was trimmed by 0 bases and J by 8 bases, leaving 10 bases between them.

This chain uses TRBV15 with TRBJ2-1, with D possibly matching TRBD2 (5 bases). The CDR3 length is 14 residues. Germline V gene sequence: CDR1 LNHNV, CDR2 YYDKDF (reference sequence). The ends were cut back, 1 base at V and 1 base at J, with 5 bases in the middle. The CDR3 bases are TGTGCCACCAGCAGAGCGGGATCCTACAATGAGCAGTTCTTC. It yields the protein CATSRAGSYNEQFF.

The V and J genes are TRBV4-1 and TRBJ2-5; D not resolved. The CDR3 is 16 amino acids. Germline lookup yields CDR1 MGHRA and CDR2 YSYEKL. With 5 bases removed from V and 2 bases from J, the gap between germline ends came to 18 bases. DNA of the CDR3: TGCGCCAGCAGCTTACGAAGTAAGAGTAATCAAGAGACCCAGTACTTC. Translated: CASSLRSKSNQETQYF.

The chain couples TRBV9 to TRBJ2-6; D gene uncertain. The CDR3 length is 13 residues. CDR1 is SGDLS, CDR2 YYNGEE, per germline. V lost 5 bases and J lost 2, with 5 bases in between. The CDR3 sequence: CASRAAGANVLTF. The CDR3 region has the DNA TGTGCCAGCAGGGCCGCTGGGGCCAACGTCCTGACTTTC.